This note documents a single TCR beta chain sequence. This clone's antigen is unknown. Base qualities are not at hand, and no much larger clone is one base apart. The data were obtained in a study of molecular identifiers for immune sequencing clone quantification (dated by TCRdb to the late 2010s). Study-level background: In a replicate experiment, RNA from roughly 21,000 or 96,000 naive CD8 T cells was split into five aliquots, four of which were sequenced. CD8 T cells were used in a methods study to benchmark molecular-identifier clustering-based TCR repertoire sequencing (MIDCIRS) and TCR RNA copy counting.

Broader findings and caveats from the paper: Approximately 3.3 recovered TCR RNA copies per cell were obtained by modeling, versus approximately 10 by digital PCR, implying a capture efficiency of 25% to 30%. Even against a background of 800,000 to 1,000,000 naive CD8 T cells, spiked-in Jurkat TCR RNA amounting to a single cell's worth was reported to be detectable. Without barcode sub-clustering, chimeric consensus sequences inflated TCR diversity; chimeras reached as high as 47%. Naive libraries contained spiked-in Jurkat TCR RNA (around ten copies' worth), which is not part of the donor repertoire. Highly expanded clone sizes could be underestimated because identical TCR molecules may share a barcode. In CMV-specific effector cells, over 98% of molecules were held by clones above 20 RNA copies, whereas under 1% of molecules were held by such clones in naive cells.

The library was prepared using PCR. Sequencing was performed on a NextSeq 500. Bulk TCR libraries were made following a previously described method, with the TCR primers given in Table S5. Purification of total RNA was performed with the Qiagen AllPrep DNA/RNA kit. Reads from multiple sequencing runs of the same library were pooled before analysis. As for how the authors treated the data: Reads were retained only if the reads had an exact TCR constant sequence, and the retained reads were trimmed to 150 nt and grouped according to their 12-nt molecular barcodes. Within each barcode group, reads were sub-clustered at a 15% Levenshtein threshold, and quality-weighted consensus sequences were built per RNA molecule. Non-functional sequences were excluded, and lower-count sequences lying one edit away from another sequence were also excluded. Based on fitting two negative binomial distributions, any barcode sub-cluster with under 20% of the maximum read count was discarded. TCRdb cleaned the public reads at Q25 with fastp, built clones with MiXCR and kept in-frame beta chains. CDR3 protein sequences are deduplicated, and each keeps its most common genes and DNA. None of the V and J calls come from the authors' own analysis; TCRdb made them. The table for this sample lists about 320,000 distinct CDR3 sequences; 24% of them were counted only once. The ten top clones hold 0.65% to 0.95% of the sample.

Naive CD8 T cell libraries were made from roughly 20,000 to 1,000,000 sorted cells using 10%, 30% or 50% of purified RNA. On a BD FACSAria II, naive CD8 T cells were FACS-sorted as CD8+CD4-CCR7+CD45RA+ and collected into RLT Plus buffer. To test detection sensitivity, Jurkat RNA equal to ten TCR copies was added to samples of 20,000-1,000,000 naive CD8 T cells. CD8 T cells were enriched using RosetteSep CD8+ T Cell Enrichment Cocktail and Ficoll-Paque, and the enriched cells then underwent ACK red cell lysis. The cysteine opens and the phenylalanine closes a CDR3 of 14 amino acids. The read is trimmed to its CDR3 DNA, 42 bases read in frame from base 1. The germline V gene (reference sequence) supplies CDR1 DFQATT and CDR2 SNEGSKA. The junction carries 12 bases between V and J, which are trimmed by 0 bases and 3 bases respectively.

The sample taken for sequencing was naive CD8+ T cells from blood, with Jurkat cell RNA spiked in. The intended sense of this specimen's cell subset or site label: FACS-sorted CD8+CD4-CCR7+CD45RA+ naive T cells. This clonotype was sampled from a human donor in good health. Some libraries in this study had Jurkat cell RNA spiked in. The chain uses TRBV20-1 and TRBJ2-7; TRBD2 is a possible D gene, resting on 6 matching bases. DNA sequence: TGCAGTGCTAGAGACCGACTAGTAAACTACGAGCAGTACTTC. Its translation reads: CSARDRLVNYEQYF.